This T cell receptor (beta chain) comes out of a study of blood T cell repertoires in COVID-19. Turning to the study itself: PBMCs, B-cell-depleted T cells, or T cells provided the cDNA or gDNA that made up the material.

This CDR3 region has 18 residues. Germline assignment: CDR1 LNHDA and CDR2 SQIVND (reference sequence). Trimming removed 5 bases at V and 0 bases at J, with 17 bases between. Libraries were prepared by immunoSEQ multiplex PCR; TCRdb keeps only in-frame clonotypes and omits some of them. The sample includes about 160,000 clones, approximately 81% of them seen just once. This chain uses TRBV19 with TRBJ1-6; D remains ambiguous. The receptor was derived from a human donor with acute or convalescent COVID-19. The donor label of this sample is uncertain. Material: peripheral blood. The CDR3 DNA reads as TGTGCCAGTAGTCCTCGGAGGCAGGCGAGCTCCTATAATTCACCCCTCCACTTT. It codes for CASSPRRQASSYNSPLHF.